This passage covers 18 T cell receptor beta chains from one sample sequenced in a study of regulatory T cells in long-lasting Graves disease. TCR beta libraries were built with iRepertoire HTBI primers and Arm-PCR of CDR3 regions. TCRdb called the multiplex PCR reads again in MiXCR, with one record for every CDR3 protein. The sample carries around 460,000 distinct CDR3 sequences, 12% to 15% recorded once. Time point denoted: newly diagnosed GD, antithyroid drugs for less than 3 months. PBMC RNA was the source of the TCR library. Another study also made use of these data, one on T cells in Graves' hyperthyroidism and ophthalmopathy.

The sample consisted of peripheral blood mononuclear cells (PBMCs), taken at new diagnosis, from a patient treated with antithyroid drugs. Every receptor here comes from a woman aged 45-65 years with Graves disease.

This clonotype was seen more than once but under ten times. The V and J genes are TRBV7-3 and TRBJ2-7; 7 nucleotides line up with TRBD1. Trimming removed 5 bases from V and 7 bases from J; junction bases left unmatched: 8. Germline CDR1 reads SGHTA; CDR2 reads FQGTGA. The CDR3 runs 13 residues. The CDR3 spells CASSPTGVEEQYF. The CDR3 DNA follows: TGTGCCAGCAGCCCAACAGGGGTAGAGGAGCAGTACTTC.

On this clonotype: Just one base apart from a much larger clone, this may be a read error. CDR3 amino acids: CASREGTVEAQYF. The CDR3 coding sequence is TGTGCCAGCAGAGAAGGGACCGTGGAGGCCCAGTACTTC. The chain employs TRBV6-2 or TRBV6-3 and TRBJ2-5, with D perhaps TRBD1 or TRBD2 (5 bases each). Trimming removed 6 bases from V and 9 bases from J, with 17 bases in between. This CDR3 contains 13 residues. Germline CDR1 and CDR2: MNHEY and SVGEGT.

Of note for this clonotype: One end of the junction fails to match germline, which may point to a read error. The chain combines TRBV7-6 with TRBJ2-5; TRBD2 is a possible D gene (5 bases). CDR3 size: 16 residues. Germline lookup yields CDR1 SGHVS and CDR2 FNYEAQ. CDR3 sequence reads: CASSLASFREWETQHF. The CDR3, as DNA: TGTGCCAGCAGCTTAGCGTCTTTCCGGGAATGGGAGACCCAGCACTTC. The full variable domain, in which reference TRBV7-6 and TRBJ2-5 provide the parts outside the CDR3, is GAGVSQSPRYKVTKRGQDVALRCDPISGHVSLYWYRQALGQGPEFLTYFNYEAQQDKSGLPNDRFSAERPEGSISTLTIQRTEQRDSAMYRCASSLASFREWETQHFGPGTRLLVL.

This clonotype has a count of ten or more. CDR3 loop: CASRPGPAPREQYF. CDR3 DNA: TGTGCCAGCAGACCGGGACCGGCCCCTCGGGAGCAGTACTTC. The chain carries TRBV6-2 or TRBV6-3 and TRBJ2-7; D tentatively reads TRBD1 or TRBD2 (5 bases each). V gave up 6 bases and J gave up 7 bases, with 19 bases separating them. The CDR3 sequence is 14 residues long. Germline V gene data show CDR1 as MNHEY and CDR2 as SVGEGT.

This clonotype was seen at least ten times. The chain employs TRBV5-1 and TRBJ2-3, with 11 bases aligning to TRBD2. Germline values: CDR1 SGHRS, CDR2 YFSETQ. With V trimmed by 0 bases and J by 4 bases, 4 bases remained unmatched. The CDR3 consists of 16 residues. The CDR3 protein is CASSLALAGGSDTQYF. The CDR3 DNA is TGCGCCAGCAGCTTGGCGCTAGCGGGAGGTTCAGATACGCAGTATTTT. The full variable domain, its missing parts supplied by reference TRBV5-1 and TRBJ2-3, is KAGVTQTPRYLIKTRGQQVTLSCSPISGHRSVSWYQQTPGQGLQFLFEYFSETQRNKGNFPGRFSGRQFSNSRSEMNVSTLELGDSALYLCASSLALAGGSDTQYFGPGTRLTVL.

This clonotype was detected many times. CDR3 bases: TGTGCCAGCAGTTTAGGGGAGATGGGACAGGGCTTAAGGGGCTATGGCTACACCTTC. This codes for CASSLGEMGQGLRGYGYTF. The rearrangement joins TRBV28 to TRBJ1-2; 9 positions agree with TRBD1. The CDR3 contains 19 residues. Trimming took 2 bases from V and 4 from J; bases not matched to a gene: 17. Germline loops: CDR1 MDHEN, CDR2 SYDVKM.

This clonotype was counted between two and nine times. This chain connects TRBV10-2 to TRBJ2-7; possible D gene TRBD2, 5 bases. CDR1 and CDR2 from the germline V gene are WSHSY and SAAADI. This CDR3 is 12 amino acids long. Trimming removed 4 bases at V and 2 bases at J, with 6 bases between. CDR3 protein: CASSVEAYEQYF. For the CDR3, the DNA is TGCGCCAGCAGTGTGGAGGCCTACGAGCAGTACTTC.

This clonotype was counted many times. The chain employs TRBV6-1 and TRBJ2-7, with a possible D match to TRBD1 (5 bases). This CDR3 region has 15 residues. Germline lookup yields CDR1 MNHNS and CDR2 SASEGT. Trimming pared 6 bases from V and 2 bases from J, leaving 17 bases between. The CDR3 protein is CASSRGDSRPYEQYF. DNA for the CDR3: TGTGCCAGCAGCCGAGGTGACAGCCGTCCCTACGAGCAGTACTTC.

This clonotype was picked up a small number of times. The chain is built from TRBV5-1 and TRBJ2-7, with a tentative D call TRBD2 (7 bases). CDR3 length equals 16 residues. Germline CDR1 is SGHRS and CDR2 is YFSETQ. Deletions cut 4 bases from V and 0 bases from J, with 17 bases between. The CDR3 region has the DNA TGCGCCAGCAGCCCCCAGGGAGGGGGTACCTCCTACGAGCAGTACTTC. Its protein is CASSPQGGGTSYEQYF.

At least ten counts were recorded for this clonotype. V gene TRBV6-5 combines with J gene TRBJ1-2; D not resolved. Per germline, CDR1 MNHEY and CDR2 SVGAGI. Deletions cut 0 bases from V and 6 bases from J, with 8 bases between. This CDR3 is 13 amino acids long. The CDR3 sequence is CASSYSLGNGYTF. The CDR3, as DNA: TGTGCCAGCAGTTACTCTTTGGGGAATGGCTACACCTTC.

V and J are TRBV7-2 and TRBJ2-1; a weak D match, TRBD2 (6 bases). The germline V gene encodes CDR1 SGHTA and CDR2 FQGNSA. V dropped 6 bases and J dropped 7 bases, with 19 bases sitting between them. The CDR3 has 15 residues. The CDR3 region has the DNA TGTGCCAGCAGTTCCCGCCCGGCGGGAACTAATGAGCAGTTCTTC. Translation: CASSSRPAGTNEQFF.

The rearrangement links TRBV18 to TRBJ2-7, with TRBD2 identical over 11 bases. CDR1 KGHSH and CDR2 LQKENI come from the germline V gene. This CDR3 comprises 17 residues. J was trimmed by 2 bases and V by 3 bases; bases with no gene match: 9. The CDR3 is CASSPFSGRALTYEQYF. CDR3 nucleotides: TGTGCCAGCTCACCTTTTAGCGGGAGGGCCCTAACCTACGAGCAGTACTTC.

This clonotype was seen at least ten times. The V and J genes are TRBV20-1 and TRBJ1-5, with D perhaps TRBD1 (6 bases). Germline CDR1 is DFQATT and CDR2 is SNEGSKA (reference sequence). Trimming stripped 3 bases from V and 1 base from J, with 10 bases between. The CDR3 totals 14 residues. The CDR3, as DNA: TGCAGTGCTAGGCGGACAGAGAGCAATCAGCCCCAGCATTTT. It translates to CSARRTESNQPQHF.

This clonotype was found many times. This chain uses TRBV5-5 with TRBJ1-1, with D unresolved. There are 17 residues in the CDR3. Germline V gene data show CDR1 as SGHKS and CDR2 as YYEKEE (reference sequence). V was cut by 0 bases and J by 0 bases, with 15 bases left in between. CDR3: CASSLGPHRRMNTEAFF. DNA for the CDR3: TGTGCCAGCAGCTTGGGCCCCCATAGACGAATGAACACTGAAGCTTTCTTT.

By share of the sample, this clonotype is medium-sized. The J gene is TRBJ2-1, the V gene TRBV27; D is possibly TRBD1 or TRBD2 (5 bases each). CDR1 is MNHEY and CDR2 is SMNVEV in the germline V gene (reference sequence). The CDR3 runs to 15 residues. Trimming stripped 5 bases from V and 7 bases from J, with 18 bases between. The chain's CDR3 is CASSGDGPENNEQFF. Written as DNA, the CDR3 is TGTGCCAGCAGTGGGGACGGACCGGAGAATAATGAGCAGTTCTTC.

The rearrangement joins TRBV28 to TRBJ1-4, with D perhaps TRBD1 (5 bases). The CDR3 sequence is 19 residues long. Germline V CDR1 and CDR2: MDHEN, SYDVKM. V lost 2 bases, J lost 7 bases, and 26 bases lay in between. CDR3 loop: CASSLTADGWVGAGEKLFF. The DNA for the CDR3 is TGTGCCAGCAGTTTAACGGCAGATGGATGGGTAGGGGCGGGTGAAAAACTGTTTTTT. Complete variable domain (other parts from reference TRBV28 and TRBJ1-4): DVKVTQSSRYLVKRTGEKVFLECVQDMDHENMFWYRQDPGLGLRLIYFSYDVKMKEKGDIPEGYSVSREKKERFSLILESASTNQTSMYLCASSLTADGWVGAGEKLFFGSGTQLSVL.

This clonotype was counted ten times or more. For the CDR3, the DNA is TGTGCCAGCAGTTTATGGGGGAGGATCAACAATGAGCAGTTCTTC. It encodes CASSLWGRINNEQFF. V gene TRBV28 combines with J gene TRBJ2-1, with a possible D match to TRBD2 (6 bases). Germline CDR1 and CDR2: MDHEN and SYDVKM. V was pared by 0 bases and J by 5 bases, with 11 bases between. The CDR3 is 15 residues long. Combining the CDR3 with reference TRBV28 and TRBJ2-1 gives the whole variable domain DVKVTQSSRYLVKRTGEKVFLECVQDMDHENMFWYRQDPGLGLRLIYFSYDVKMKEKGDIPEGYSVSREKKERFSLILESASTNQTSMYLCASSLWGRINNEQFFGPGTRLTVL.

As for this clonotype: A single base separates this from a much larger clone, so it may be a read error. The J gene is TRBJ2-3, the V gene TRBV10-3; 10 positions match TRBD2. Germline values: CDR1 ENHRY, CDR2 SYGVKD. The CDR3 covers 19 residues. With V trimmed by 0 bases and J by 5 bases, 14 bases remained unmatched. CDR3 bases: TGTGCCATCAGTGAGTCCTTGTCGGCTAGCGGGAGAGCGGGAGATACGCAGTATTTT. This encodes CAISESLSASGRAGDTQYF.